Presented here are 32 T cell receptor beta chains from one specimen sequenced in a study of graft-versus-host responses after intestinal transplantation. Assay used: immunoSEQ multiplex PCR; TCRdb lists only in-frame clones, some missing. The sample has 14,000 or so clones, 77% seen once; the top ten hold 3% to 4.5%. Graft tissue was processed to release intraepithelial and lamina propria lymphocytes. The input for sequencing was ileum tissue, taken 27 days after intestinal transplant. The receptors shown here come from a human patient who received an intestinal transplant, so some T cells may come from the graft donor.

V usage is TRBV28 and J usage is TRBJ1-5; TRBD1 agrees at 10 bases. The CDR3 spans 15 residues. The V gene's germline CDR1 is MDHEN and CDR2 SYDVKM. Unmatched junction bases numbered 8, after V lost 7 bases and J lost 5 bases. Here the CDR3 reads CASKKDRGRDQPQHF. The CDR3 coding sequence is TGTGCCAGCAAAAAGGACAGGGGGAGAGATCAGCCCCAGCATTTT.

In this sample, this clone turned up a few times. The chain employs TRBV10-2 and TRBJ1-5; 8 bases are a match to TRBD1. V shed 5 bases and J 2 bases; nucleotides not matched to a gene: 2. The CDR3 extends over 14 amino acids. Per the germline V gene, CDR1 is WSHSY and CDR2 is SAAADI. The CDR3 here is CASSSQGGNQPQHF. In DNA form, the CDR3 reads TGCGCCAGCAGTTCACAGGGGGGCAATCAGCCCCAGCATTTT.

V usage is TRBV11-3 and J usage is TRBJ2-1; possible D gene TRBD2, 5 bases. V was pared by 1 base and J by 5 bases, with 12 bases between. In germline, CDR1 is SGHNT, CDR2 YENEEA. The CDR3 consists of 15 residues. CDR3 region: CASSLAGGRHNEQFF. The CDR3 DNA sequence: TGTGCCAGCAGCTTAGCGGGCGGGCGCCACAATGAGCAGTTCTTC. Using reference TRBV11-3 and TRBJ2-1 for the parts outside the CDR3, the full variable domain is EAGVVQSPRYKIIEKKQPVAFWCNPISGHNTLYWYLQNLGQGPELLIRYENEEAVDDSQLPKDRFSAERLKGVDSTLKIQPAELGDSAVYLCASSLAGGRHNEQFFGPGTRLTVL.

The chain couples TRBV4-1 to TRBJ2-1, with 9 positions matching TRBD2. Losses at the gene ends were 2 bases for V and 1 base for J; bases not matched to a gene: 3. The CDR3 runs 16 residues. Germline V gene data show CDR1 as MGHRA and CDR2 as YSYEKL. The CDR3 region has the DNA TGCGCCAGCAGCCAACTAGCGGGGAATTCCTACAATGAGCAGTTCTTC. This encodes CASSQLAGNSYNEQFF.

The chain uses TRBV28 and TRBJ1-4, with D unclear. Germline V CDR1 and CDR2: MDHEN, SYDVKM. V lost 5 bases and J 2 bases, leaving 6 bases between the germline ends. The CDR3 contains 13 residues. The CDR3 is CASSRGTNEKLFF. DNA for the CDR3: TGTGCCAGCAGTCGGGGTACTAATGAAAAACTGTTTTTT.

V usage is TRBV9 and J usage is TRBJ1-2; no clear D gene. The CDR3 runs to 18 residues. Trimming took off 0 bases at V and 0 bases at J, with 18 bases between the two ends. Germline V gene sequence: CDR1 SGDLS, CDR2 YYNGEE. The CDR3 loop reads CASSVDTLAGLANYGYTF. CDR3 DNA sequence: TGTGCCAGCAGCGTAGATACGTTGGCAGGACTAGCTAACTATGGCTACACCTTC.

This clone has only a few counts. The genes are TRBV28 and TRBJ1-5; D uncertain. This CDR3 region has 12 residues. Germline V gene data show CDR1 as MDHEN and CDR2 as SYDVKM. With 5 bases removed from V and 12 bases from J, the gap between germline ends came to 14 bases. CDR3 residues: CASSTNGVVQHF. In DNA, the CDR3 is TGTGCCAGCAGTACGAACGGGGTGGTCCAGCATTTT. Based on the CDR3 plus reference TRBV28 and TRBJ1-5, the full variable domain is DVKVTQSSRYLVKRTGEKVFLECVQDMDHENMFWYRQDPGLGLRLIYFSYDVKMKEKGDIPEGYSVSREKKERFSLILESASTNQTSMYLCASSTNGVVQHFGDGTRLSIL.

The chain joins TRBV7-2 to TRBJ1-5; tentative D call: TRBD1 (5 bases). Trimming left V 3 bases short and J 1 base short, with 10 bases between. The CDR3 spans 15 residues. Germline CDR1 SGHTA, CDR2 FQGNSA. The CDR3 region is CASSFRGGSNQPQHF. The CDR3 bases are TGTGCCAGCAGCTTTAGGGGAGGGAGCAATCAGCCCCAGCATTTT.

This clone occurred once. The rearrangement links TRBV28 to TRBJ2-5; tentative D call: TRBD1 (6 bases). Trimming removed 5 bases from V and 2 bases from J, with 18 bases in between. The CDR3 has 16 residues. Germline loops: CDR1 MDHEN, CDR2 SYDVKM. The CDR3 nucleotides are TGTGCCAGCAGTCCATGGACAGCCTTCAATCAAGAGACCCAGTACTTC. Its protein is CASSPWTAFNQETQYF.

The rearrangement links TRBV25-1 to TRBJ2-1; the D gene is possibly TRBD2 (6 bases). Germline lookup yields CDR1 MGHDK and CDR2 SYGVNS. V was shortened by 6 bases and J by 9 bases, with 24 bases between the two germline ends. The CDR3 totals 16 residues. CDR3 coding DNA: TGTGCCAGCAGCCTCTGGGGCCGCGGGGCCGGGGGTGAGCAGTTCTTC. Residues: CASSLWGRGAGGEQFF.

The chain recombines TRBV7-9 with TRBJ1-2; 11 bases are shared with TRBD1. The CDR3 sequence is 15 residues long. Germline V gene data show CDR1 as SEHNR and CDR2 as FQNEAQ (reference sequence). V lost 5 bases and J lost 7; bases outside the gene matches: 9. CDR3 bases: TGTGCCAGCAGCGCCGGACAGGGGGCGGAGGGTGGCTACACCTTC. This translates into CASSAGQGAEGGYTF.

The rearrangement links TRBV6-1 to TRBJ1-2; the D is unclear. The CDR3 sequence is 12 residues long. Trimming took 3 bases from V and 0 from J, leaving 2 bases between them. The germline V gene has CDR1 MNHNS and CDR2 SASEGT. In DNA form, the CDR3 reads TGTGCCAGCAGTGACACTAACTATGGCTACACCTTC. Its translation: CASSDTNYGYTF.

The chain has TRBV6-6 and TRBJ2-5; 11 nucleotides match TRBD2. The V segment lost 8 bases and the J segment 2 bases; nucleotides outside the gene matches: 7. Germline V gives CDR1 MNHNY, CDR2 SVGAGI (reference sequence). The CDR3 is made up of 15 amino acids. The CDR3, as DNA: TGTGCCAGCGGCATACTAGCGGGGGCACAAGAGACCCAGTACTTC. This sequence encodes CASGILAGAQETQYF.

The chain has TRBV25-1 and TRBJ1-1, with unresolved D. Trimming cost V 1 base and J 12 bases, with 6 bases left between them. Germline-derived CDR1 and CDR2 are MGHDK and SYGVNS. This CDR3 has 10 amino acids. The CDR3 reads CASSEWRTFF. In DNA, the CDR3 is TGTGCCAGCAGTGAATGGAGAACTTTCTTT.

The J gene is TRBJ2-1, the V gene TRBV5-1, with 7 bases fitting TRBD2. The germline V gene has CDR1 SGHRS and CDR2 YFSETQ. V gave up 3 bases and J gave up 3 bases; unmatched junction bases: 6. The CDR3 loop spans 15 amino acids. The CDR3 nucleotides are TGCGCCAGCAGCTCCGGGAGGCAGGGCTACAATGAGCAGTTCTTC. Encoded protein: CASSSGRQGYNEQFF.

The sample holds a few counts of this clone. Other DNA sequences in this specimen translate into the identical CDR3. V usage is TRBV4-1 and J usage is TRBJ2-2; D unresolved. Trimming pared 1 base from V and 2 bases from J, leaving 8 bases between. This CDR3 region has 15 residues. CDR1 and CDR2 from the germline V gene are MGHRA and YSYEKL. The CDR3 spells CASSQVRGNTGELFF. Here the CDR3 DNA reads TGCGCCAGCAGCCAAGTTCGAGGAAACACCGGGGAGCTGTTTTTT.

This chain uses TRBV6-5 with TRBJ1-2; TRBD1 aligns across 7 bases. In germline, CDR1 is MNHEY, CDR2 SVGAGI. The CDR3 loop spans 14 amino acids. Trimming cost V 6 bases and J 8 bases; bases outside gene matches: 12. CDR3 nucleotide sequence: TGTGCCAGCAGCTCGCAGGGGGGTCCGTCAGGCTACACCTTC. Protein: CASSSQGGPSGYTF.

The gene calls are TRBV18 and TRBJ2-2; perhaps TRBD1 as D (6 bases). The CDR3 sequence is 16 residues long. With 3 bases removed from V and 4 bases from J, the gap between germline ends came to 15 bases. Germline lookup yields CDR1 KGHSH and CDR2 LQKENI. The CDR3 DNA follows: TGTGCCAGCTCACCCATGGGGACACCTCTCACCGGGGAGCTGTTTTTT. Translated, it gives CASSPMGTPLTGELFF.

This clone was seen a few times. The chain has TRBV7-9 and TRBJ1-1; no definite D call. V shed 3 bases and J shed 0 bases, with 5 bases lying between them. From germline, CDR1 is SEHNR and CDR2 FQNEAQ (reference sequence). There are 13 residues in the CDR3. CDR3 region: CASSLSMNTEAFF. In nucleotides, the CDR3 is TGTGCCAGCAGCTTGAGTATGAACACTGAAGCTTTCTTT.

In DNA form, the CDR3 reads TGTGCCAGCAGTGGGGCCCTTGAAAATTCGAACACTGAAGCTTTCTTT. Protein product: CASSGALENSNTEAFF. J is TRBJ1-1 and V is TRBV2, with D unclear. The CDR3 is 16 amino acids. Trimming took off 4 bases at V and 1 base at J, with 16 bases between the two ends. From germline, CDR1 is SNHLY and CDR2 FYNNEI.

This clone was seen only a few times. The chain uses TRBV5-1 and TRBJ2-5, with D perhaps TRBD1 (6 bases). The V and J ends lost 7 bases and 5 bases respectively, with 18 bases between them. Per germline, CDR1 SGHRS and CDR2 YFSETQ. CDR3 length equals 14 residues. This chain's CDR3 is CASSGVGYLETQYF. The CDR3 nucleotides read TGCGCCAGCTCAGGGGTAGGGTATTTGGAGACCCAGTACTTC.

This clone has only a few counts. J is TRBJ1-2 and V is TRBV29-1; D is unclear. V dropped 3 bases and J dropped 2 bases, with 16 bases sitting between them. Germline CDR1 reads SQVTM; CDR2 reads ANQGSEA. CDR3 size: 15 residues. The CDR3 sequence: CSVDRPQSYNYGYTF. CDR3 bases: TGCAGCGTTGACAGGCCACAGTCCTACAACTATGGCTACACCTTC.

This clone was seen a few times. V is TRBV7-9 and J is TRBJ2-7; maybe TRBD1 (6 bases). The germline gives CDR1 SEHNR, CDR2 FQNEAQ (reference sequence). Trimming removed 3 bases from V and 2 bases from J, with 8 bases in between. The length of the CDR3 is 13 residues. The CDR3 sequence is CASSFGQTYEQYV. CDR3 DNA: TGTGCCAGCAGCTTTGGACAGACCTACGAGCAGTACGTC.

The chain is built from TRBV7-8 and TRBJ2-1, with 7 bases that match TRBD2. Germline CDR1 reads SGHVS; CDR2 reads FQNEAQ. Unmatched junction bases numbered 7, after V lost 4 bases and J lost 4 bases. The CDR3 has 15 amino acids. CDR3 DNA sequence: TGTGCCAGCAGCTGGACCGGGGGGTCGTACAATGAGCAGTTCTTC. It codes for CASSWTGGSYNEQFF.

This chain's CDR3 is CAISESRGVDEAFF. For the CDR3, the DNA is TGTGCCATCAGTGAGTCCAGGGGGGTTGATGAAGCTTTCTTT. This rearrangement joins TRBV10-3 to TRBJ1-1, with 7 bases fitting TRBD1. Germline CDR1 ENHRY, CDR2 SYGVKD. CDR3 length: 14 residues. Trimming took 0 bases from V and 7 from J; bases not matched to a gene: 5.

As DNA, the CDR3 is TGTGCCAGCAGCTTAGAGCTAACGGGCACTGAAGCTTTCTTT. The encoded protein is CASSLELTGTEAFF. The rearrangement uses TRBV7-6 and TRBJ1-1; no clear D. V was pared by 1 base and J by 4 bases, with 10 bases between. The CDR3 extends over 14 amino acids. Looked up from germline, CDR1 is SGHVS and CDR2 is FNYEAQ.

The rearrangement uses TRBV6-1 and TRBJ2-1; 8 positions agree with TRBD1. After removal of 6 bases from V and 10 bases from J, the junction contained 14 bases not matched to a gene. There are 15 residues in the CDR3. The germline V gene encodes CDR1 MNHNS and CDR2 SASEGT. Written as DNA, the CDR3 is TGTGCCAGCAGCGAGTCAGGGGGCAAGGCAAGGGAGCAGTTCTTC. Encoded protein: CASSESGGKAREQFF.

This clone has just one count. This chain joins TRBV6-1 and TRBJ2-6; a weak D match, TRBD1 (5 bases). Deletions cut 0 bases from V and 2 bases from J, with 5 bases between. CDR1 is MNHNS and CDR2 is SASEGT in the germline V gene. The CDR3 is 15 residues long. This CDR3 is CASSEAGAGANVLTF. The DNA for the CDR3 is TGTGCCAGCAGTGAAGCAGGGGCTGGGGCCAACGTCCTGACTTTC.

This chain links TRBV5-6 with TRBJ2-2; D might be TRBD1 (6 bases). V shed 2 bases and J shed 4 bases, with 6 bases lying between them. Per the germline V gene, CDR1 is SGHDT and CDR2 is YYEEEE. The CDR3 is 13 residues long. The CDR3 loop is CASSLQGTGELFF. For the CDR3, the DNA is TGTGCCAGCAGCTTACAGGGCACCGGGGAGCTGTTTTTT.

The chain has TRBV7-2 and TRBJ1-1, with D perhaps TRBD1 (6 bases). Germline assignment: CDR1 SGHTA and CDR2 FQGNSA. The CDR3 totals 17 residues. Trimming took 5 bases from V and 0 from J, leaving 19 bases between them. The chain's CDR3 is CASSSGGVGAMNTEAFF. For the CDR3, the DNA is TGTGCCAGCAGCAGTGGGGGGGTGGGGGCCATGAACACTGAAGCTTTCTTT.

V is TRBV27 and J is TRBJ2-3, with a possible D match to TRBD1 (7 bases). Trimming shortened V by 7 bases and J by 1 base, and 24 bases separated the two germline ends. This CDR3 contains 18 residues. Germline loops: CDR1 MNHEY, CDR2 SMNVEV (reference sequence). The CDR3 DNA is TGTGCCAGCACCAAAAAAGGGGGCGGGGTTGTGGGCACAGATACGCAGTATTTT. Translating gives CASTKKGGGVVGTDTQYF.

CDR3 in amino acids: CASSIRGFSGNTIYF. The CDR3 DNA sequence: TGTGCCAGCAGTATCAGGGGGTTCTCTGGAAACACCATATATTTT. V gene TRBV6-6 combines with J gene TRBJ1-3; 7 positions agree with TRBD1. CDR1 MNHNY and CDR2 SVGAGI come from the germline V gene (reference sequence). The V and J ends lost 5 bases and 0 bases, in that order; junction bases with no gene match: 4. The CDR3 is 15 amino acids.